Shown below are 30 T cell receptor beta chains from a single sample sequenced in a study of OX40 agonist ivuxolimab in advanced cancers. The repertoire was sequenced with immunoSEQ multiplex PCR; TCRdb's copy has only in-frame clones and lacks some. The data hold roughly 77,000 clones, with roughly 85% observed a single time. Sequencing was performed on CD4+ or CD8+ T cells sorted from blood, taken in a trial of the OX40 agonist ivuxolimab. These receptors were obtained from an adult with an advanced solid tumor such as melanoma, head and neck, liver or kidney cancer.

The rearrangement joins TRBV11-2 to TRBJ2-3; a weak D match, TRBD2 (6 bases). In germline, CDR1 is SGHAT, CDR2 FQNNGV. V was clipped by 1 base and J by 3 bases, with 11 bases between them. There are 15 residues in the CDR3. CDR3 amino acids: CASSLVRGGTDTQYF. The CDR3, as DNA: TGTGCCAGCAGCTTAGTTCGGGGAGGTACAGATACGCAGTATTTT.

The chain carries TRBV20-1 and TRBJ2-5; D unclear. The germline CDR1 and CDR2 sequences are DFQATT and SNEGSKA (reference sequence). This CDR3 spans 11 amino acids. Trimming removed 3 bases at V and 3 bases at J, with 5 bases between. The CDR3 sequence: CSARAEETQYF. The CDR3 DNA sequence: TGCAGTGCTAGGGCGGAAGAGACCCAGTACTTC.

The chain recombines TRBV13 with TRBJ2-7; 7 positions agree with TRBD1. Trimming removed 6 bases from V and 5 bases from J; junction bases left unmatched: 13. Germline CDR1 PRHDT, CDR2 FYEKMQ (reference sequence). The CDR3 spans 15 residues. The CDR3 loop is CASSFRGRGSDEQYF. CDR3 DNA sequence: TGTGCCAGCAGTTTCCGGGGCAGGGGGAGCGACGAGCAGTACTTC.

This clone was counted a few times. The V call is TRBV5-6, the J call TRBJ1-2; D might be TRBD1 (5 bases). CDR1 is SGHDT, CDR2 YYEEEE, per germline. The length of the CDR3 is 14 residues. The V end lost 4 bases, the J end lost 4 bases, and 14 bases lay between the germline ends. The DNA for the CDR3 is TGTGCCAGCAGCGTAGACAGCAATTCCTATGGCTACACCTTC. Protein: CASSVDSNSYGYTF.

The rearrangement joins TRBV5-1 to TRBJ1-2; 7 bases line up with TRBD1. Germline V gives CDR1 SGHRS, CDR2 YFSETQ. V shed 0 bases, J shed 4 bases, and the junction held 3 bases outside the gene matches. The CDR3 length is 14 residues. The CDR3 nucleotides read TGCGCCAGCAGCTTGGAGGGGGCTAGCTATGGCTACACCTTC. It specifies CASSLEGASYGYTF.

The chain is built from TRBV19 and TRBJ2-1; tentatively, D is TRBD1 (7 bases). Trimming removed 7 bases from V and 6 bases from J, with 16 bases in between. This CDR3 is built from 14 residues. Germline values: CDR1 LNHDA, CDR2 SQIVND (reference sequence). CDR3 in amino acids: CASTRGALLNEQFF. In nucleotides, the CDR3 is TGTGCCAGTACCAGGGGGGCTCTTCTCAATGAGCAGTTCTTC.

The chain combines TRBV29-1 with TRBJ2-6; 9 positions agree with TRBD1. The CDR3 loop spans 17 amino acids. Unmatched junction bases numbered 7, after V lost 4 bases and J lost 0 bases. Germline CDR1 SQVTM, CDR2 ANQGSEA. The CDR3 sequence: CSVVDRGALSGANVLTF. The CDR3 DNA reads TGCAGCGTTGTTGACAGGGGGGCCCTCTCTGGGGCCAACGTCCTGACTTTC.

The CDR3, as DNA: TGTGCCAGCAGTACACAGGGAGCTGGCTACACCTTC. Translated: CASSTQGAGYTF. The chain is built from TRBV6-6 and TRBJ1-2; tentatively, D is TRBD1 (6 bases). Germline CDR1 reads MNHNY; CDR2 reads SVGAGI (reference sequence). V was trimmed by 5 bases and J by 7 bases, leaving 11 bases between them. The CDR3 sequence is 12 residues long.

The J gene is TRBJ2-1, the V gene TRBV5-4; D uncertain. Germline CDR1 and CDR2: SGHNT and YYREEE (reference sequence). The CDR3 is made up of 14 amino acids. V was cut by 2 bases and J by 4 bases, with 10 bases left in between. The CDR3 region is CASSLALPYNEQFF. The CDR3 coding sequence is TGTGCCAGCAGCTTAGCACTGCCTTACAATGAGCAGTTCTTC.

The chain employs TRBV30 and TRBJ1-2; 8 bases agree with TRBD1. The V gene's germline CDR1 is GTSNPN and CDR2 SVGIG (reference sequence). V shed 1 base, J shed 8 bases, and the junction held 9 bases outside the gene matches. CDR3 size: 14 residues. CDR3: CAWSGLSGGLGYTF. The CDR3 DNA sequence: TGTGCCTGGAGTGGCCTATCAGGGGGCCTAGGCTACACCTTC.

The CDR3 coding sequence is TGCGCCAGCAGCCAAGATCCGGGGTTGCAAGAGACCCAGTACTTC. As protein: CASSQDPGLQETQYF. This chain uses TRBV4-1 with TRBJ2-5; possibly TRBD2 for D (5 bases). The CDR3 has 15 amino acids. Trimming pared 0 bases from V and 2 bases from J, leaving 10 bases between. Germline-derived CDR1 and CDR2 are MGHRA and YSYEKL.

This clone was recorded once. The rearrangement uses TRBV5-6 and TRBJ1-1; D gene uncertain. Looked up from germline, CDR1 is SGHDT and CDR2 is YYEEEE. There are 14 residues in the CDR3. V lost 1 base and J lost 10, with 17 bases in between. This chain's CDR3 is CASSLWVIGPGAFF. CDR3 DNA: TGTGCCAGCAGCTTGTGGGTAATTGGCCCTGGAGCTTTCTTT.

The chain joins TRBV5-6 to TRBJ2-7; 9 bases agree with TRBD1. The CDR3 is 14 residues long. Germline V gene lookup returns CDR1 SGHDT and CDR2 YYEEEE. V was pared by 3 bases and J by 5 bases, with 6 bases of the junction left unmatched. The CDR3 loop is CASSWGTGWNEQYF. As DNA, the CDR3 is TGTGCCAGCAGCTGGGGGACAGGGTGGAACGAGCAGTACTTC.

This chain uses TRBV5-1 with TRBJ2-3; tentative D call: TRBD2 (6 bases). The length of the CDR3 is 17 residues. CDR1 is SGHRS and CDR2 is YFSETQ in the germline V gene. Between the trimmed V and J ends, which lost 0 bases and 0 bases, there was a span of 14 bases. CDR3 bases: TGCGCCAGCAGCTTGGGTGGTAGCGGCTTTAGCACAGATACGCAGTATTTT. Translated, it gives CASSLGGSGFSTDTQYF. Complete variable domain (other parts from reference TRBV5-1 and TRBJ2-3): KAGVTQTPRYLIKTRGQQVTLSCSPISGHRSVSWYQQTPGQGLQFLFEYFSETQRNKGNFPGRFSGRQFSNSRSEMNVSTLELGDSALYLCASSLGGSGFSTDTQYFGPGTRLTVL.

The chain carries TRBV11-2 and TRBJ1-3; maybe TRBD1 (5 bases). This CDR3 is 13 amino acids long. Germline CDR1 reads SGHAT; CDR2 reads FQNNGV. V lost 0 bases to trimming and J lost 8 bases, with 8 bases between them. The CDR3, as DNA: TGTGCCAGCAGCTTAGATCGGGGACACACCATATATTTT. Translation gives CASSLDRGHTIYF.

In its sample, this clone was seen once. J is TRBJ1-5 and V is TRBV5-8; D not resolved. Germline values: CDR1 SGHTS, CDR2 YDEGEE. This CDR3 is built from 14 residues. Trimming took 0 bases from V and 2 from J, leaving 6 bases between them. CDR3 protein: CASSLGSGNQPQHF. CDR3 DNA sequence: TGTGCCAGCAGCTTGGGCTCGGGCAATCAGCCCCAGCATTTT.

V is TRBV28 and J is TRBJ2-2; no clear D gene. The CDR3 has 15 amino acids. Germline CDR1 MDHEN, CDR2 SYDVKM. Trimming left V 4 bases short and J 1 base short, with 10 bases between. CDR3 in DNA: TGTGCCAGCAGTTACACCTACTTGAACACCGGGGAGCTGTTTTTT. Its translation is CASSYTYLNTGELFF.

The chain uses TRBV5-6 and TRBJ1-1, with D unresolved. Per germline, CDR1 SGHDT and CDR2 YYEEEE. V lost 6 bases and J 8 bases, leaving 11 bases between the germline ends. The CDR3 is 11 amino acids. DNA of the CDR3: TGTGCCAGCATGGGGAGGAAGGAAGCTTTCTTT. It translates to CASMGRKEAFF.

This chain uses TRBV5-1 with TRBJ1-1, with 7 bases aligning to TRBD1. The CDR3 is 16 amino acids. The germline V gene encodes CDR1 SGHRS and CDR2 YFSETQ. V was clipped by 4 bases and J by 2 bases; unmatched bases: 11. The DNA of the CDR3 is TGCGCCAGCAGCCCCCTTTCTGACAGGGACAACACTGAAGCTTTCTTT. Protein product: CASSPLSDRDNTEAFF.

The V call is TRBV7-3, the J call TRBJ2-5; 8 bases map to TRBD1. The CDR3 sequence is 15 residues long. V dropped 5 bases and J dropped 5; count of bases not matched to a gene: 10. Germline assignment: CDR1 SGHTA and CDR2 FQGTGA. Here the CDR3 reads CASSRQGAVGETQYF. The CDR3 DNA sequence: TGTGCCAGCAGCCGGCAGGGGGCTGTTGGGGAGACCCAGTACTTC.

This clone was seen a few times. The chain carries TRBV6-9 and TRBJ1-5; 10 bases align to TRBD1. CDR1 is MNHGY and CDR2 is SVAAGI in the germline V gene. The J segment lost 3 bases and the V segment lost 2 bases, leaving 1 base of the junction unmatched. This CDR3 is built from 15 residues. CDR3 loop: CASSYRQGANQPQHF. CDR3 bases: TGTGCCAGCAGTTATCGACAGGGGGCCAATCAGCCCCAGCATTTT.

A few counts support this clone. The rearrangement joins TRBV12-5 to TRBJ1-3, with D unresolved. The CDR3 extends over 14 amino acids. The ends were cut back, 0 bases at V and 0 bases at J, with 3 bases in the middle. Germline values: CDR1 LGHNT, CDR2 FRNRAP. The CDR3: CASGLVSSGNTIYF. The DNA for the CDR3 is TGTGCTAGTGGTTTGGTGAGCTCTGGAAACACCATATATTTT.

The chain's CDR3 is CASSTEQGSTEAFF. For the CDR3, the DNA is TGTGCCAGCAGCACAGAACAGGGGAGCACTGAAGCTTTCTTT. V is TRBV7-9 and J is TRBJ1-1; 7 nucleotides agree with TRBD1. Germline V CDR1 and CDR2: SEHNR, FQNEAQ (reference sequence). Germline trimming cut 5 bases from V and 4 bases from J; bases unmatched to any gene: 7. This CDR3 is built from 14 residues.

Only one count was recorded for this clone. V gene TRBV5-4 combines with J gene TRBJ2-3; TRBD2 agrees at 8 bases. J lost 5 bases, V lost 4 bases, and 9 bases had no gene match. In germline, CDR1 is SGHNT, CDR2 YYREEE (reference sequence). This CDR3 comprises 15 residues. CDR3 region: CASSLGVAGQDTQYF. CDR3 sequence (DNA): TGTGCCAGCAGCCTGGGGGTAGCGGGGCAAGATACGCAGTATTTT.

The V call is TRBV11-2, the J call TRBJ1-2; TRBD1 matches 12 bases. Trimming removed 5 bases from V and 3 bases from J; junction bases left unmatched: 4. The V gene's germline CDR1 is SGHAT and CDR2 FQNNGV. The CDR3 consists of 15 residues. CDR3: CASSEGQGAYYGYTF. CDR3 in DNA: TGTGCCAGCAGCGAGGGACAGGGGGCGTACTATGGCTACACCTTC. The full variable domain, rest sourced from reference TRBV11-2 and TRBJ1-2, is EAGVAQSPRYKIIEKRQSVAFWCNPISGHATLYWYQQILGQGPKLLIQFQNNGVVDDSQLPKDRFSAERLKGVDSTLKIQPAKLEDSAVYLCASSEGQGAYYGYTFGSGTRLTVV.

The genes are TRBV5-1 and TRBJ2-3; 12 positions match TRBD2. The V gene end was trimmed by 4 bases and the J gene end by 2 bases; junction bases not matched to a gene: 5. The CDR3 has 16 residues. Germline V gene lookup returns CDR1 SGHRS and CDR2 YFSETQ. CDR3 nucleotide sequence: TGCGCCAGCAGCCTGACTAGCGGGGGTTACACAGATACGCAGTATTTT. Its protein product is CASSLTSGGYTDTQYF.

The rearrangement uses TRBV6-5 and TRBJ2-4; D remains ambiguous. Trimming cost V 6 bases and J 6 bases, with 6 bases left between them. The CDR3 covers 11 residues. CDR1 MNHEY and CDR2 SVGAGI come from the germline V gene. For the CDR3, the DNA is TGTGCCAGCAGACAGACAAACATTCAGTACTTC. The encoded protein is CASRQTNIQYF.

CDR3 bases: TGCGCCAGCAGCCAGCAGACAGGGGGTCCCTACACCTTC. This encodes CASSQQTGGPYTF. J is TRBJ1-2 and V is TRBV4-3, with 9 bases lining up with TRBD1. The CDR3 consists of 13 residues. Germline V lookup: CDR1 LGHNA, CDR2 YSLEER. V dropped 3 bases and J dropped 10; count of bases not matched to a gene: 6.

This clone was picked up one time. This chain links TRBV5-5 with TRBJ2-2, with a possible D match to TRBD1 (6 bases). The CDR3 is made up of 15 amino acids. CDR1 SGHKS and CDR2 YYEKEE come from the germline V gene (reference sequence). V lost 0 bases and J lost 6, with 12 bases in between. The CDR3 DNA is TGTGCCAGCAGCTTGGTGAGGGGGATGGCCGGGGAGCTGTTTTTT. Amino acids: CASSLVRGMAGELFF. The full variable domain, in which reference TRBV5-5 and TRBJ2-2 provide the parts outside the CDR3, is DAGVTQSPTHLIKTRGQQVTLRCSPISGHKSVSWYQQVLGQGPQFIFQYYEKEERGRGNFPDRFSARQFPNYSSELNVNALLLGDSALYLCASSLVRGMAGELFFGEGSRLTVL.

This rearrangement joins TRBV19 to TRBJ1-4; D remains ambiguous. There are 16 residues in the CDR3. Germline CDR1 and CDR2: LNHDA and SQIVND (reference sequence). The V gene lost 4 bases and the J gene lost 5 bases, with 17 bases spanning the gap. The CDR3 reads CASSSRLSQYNEKLFF. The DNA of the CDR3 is TGTGCCAGTAGTAGCCGTCTGTCGCAGTACAATGAAAAACTGTTTTTT.